This section outlines one T cell receptor (beta chain) sequence together with its context. Co-plating was performed using about 200,000 CFSE-labeled responder cells and about 200,000 irradiated, violet-dye-labeled stimulator cells. Cell sorting after the reaction yielded proliferating CFSE-low CD3+CD4+ and CD3+CD8+ responders. The germline V gene encodes CDR1 SGDLS and CDR2 YYNGEE. V shed 0 bases and J shed 7 bases, with 11 bases lying between them. CDR3 length: 14 residues. This sample was included in a study of graft-versus-host responses after intestinal transplantation. Study-wide context: Transplant recipients had multivisceral, liver-intestinal, or isolated intestinal grafts. Induction using anti-thymocyte globulin, followed by tacrolimus and steroids for roughly 3 years, was given to all recipients.

This table comes from immunoSEQ multiplex PCR, and its TCRdb copy is limited to in-frame clones, with some not included. The sample consists of 9,900 or so clones, 25% to 35% of them appearing once. Study-level results: Researchers found GvH clones in recipient marrow, and some showed up first in ileum or blood.

The chain links TRBV9 to TRBJ2-1; perhaps TRBD1 as D (5 bases). Sequences were derived from alloreactive CD8+ T cells from a mixed lymphocyte reaction culture, sampled before intestinal transplant. As to subset: CFSE-low proliferating T cells sorted from approximately 6-day pre-transplant mixed lymphocyte reaction (GvH or HvG direction). The clonotype was recovered from a human patient who received an intestinal transplant. The CDR3 protein is CASSVGLQANEQFF. CDR3 in DNA: TGTGCCAGCAGCGTAGGCCTACAGGCGAATGAGCAGTTCTTC.